Sequencing of this T cell receptor (beta chain) was carried out in a study of blood T cell repertoires in COVID-19. Across the study: Samples of COVID-19 (acute and convalescent) were obtained from the United States, Italy and Spain. The cDNA or gDNA used as material had been derived from T cells, B-cell-depleted T cells, or PBMCs.

Sequenced by immunoSEQ multiplex PCR; TCRdb stores in-frame clones only, minus some. This sample has tens of thousands of clones, with around 80% found just once. This CDR3 is 16 amino acids long. V lost 4 bases to trimming and J lost 4 bases; unmatched junction nucleotides: 6. Germline V gene lookup returns CDR1 SNHLY and CDR2 FYNNEI. The sequencing input was peripheral blood. The chain couples TRBV2 to TRBJ2-2; the match to TRBD2 covers 10 bases. The origin of this receptor is a woman older than 75 with acute or convalescent COVID-19. CDR3 in DNA: TGTGCCAGCAGTGTAATAGCGGGAGGAGGCACCGGGGAGCTGTTTTTT. The encoded protein is CASSVIAGGGTGELFF.